This record concerns one T cell receptor beta chain sequence. This record comes from a study of identical twins. TCRdb re-called the 5' RACE reads with MiXCR, one entry per CDR3 protein. The sample has about 720,000 distinct CDR3 sequences, roughly 18% seen once. This sample was shared with a second study, whose subject was T cells expressing NK-cell markers.

Specimen: PBMCs. The receptor was derived from a woman between 18 and 29 years old in good health.

The CDR3, as DNA: TGCAGTGCTAGAAACCCCAGCGGAAAAGAGACCCAGTACTTC. This sequence encodes CSARNPSGKETQYF. This sequence joins TRBV20-1 and TRBJ2-5, with D possibly TRBD2 on 5 matching bases. The ends were cut back, 2 bases at V and 3 bases at J, with 13 bases in the middle. The CDR3 loop spans 14 amino acids. Germline lookup yields CDR1 DFQATT and CDR2 SNEGSKA (reference sequence).